Listed below are T cell receptor beta chains from one sample, sequenced in a study of OX40 agonist ivuxolimab in advanced cancers. Some clones are missing from TCRdb's copy, which holds only in-frame ones; the method was immunoSEQ multiplex PCR. The data show about 85,000 clones, 65% to 90% seen once. This material consisted of CD4+ or CD8+ T cells sorted from blood, taken in a trial of the OX40 agonist ivuxolimab. The receptors derive from an adult with an advanced solid tumor such as melanoma, head and neck, liver or kidney cancer. CDR3s include the opening cysteine and the closing phenylalanine or tryptophan. The D gene is left open where the match is weak. Some rows mark clone size as missing; the rest say once, few, many or name a class of expanded clone.

J gene	V gene	D gene	clone size	CDR3 protein	CDR3 DNA
TRBJ2-5	TRBV6-1	TRBD1	-	CASTRMEDRLGTQYF	TGTGCCAGCACCAGAATGGAGGACAGGTTGGGGACCCAGTACTTC
TRBJ2-5	TRBV19	TRBD2	-	CASSPLRSGGEETQYF	TGTGCCAGTAGCCCATTGAGGAGCGGGGGGGAAGAGACCCAGTACTTC
TRBJ1-4	TRBV5-6	TRBD1	-	CASSAGTASNEKLFF	TGTGCCAGCAGCGCCGGGACAGCCAGTAATGAAAAACTGTTTTTT
TRBJ2-5	TRBV21-1	-	-	CASSKAGRTGGQETQYF	TGTGCCAGCAGCAAAGCGGGAAGGACAGGGGGCCAAGAGACCCAGTACTTC
TRBJ2-3	TRBV29-1	TRBD2	-	CSHGTSGAKDTQYF	TGCAGCCACGGGACTAGCGGGGCTAAAGATACGCAGTATTTT
TRBJ1-5	TRBV28	TRBD1	-	CASRLVDRLNQPQHF	TGTGCCAGCAGGTTGGTGGACAGGTTAAATCAGCCCCAGCATTTT
TRBJ1-6	TRBV6-6	TRBD1	-	CASSYGRGQGHSPLHF	TGTGCCAGCAGTTACGGCCGGGGACAGGGTCATTCACCCCTCCACTTT
TRBJ2-3	TRBV5-4	-	-	CASSSRTSTDTQYF	TGTGCCAGCAGCTCAAGGACCAGCACAGATACGCAGTATTTT
TRBJ1-4	TRBV5-4	TRBD1	few	CASSPDRGDEKLFF	TGTGCCAGCAGCCCGGACAGGGGGGACGAAAAACTGTTTTTT
TRBJ2-3	TRBV13	TRBD2	-	CASSMLAGVITDTQYF	TGTGCCAGCAGCATGCTAGCGGGGGTGATCACAGATACGCAGTATTTT
TRBJ1-1	TRBV19	-	-	CASSVTLISGTHNTEAFF	TGTGCCAGTAGTGTTACATTAATATCGGGGACACACAACACTGAAGCTTTCTTT
TRBJ1-2	TRBV6-5	-	-	CASSYEQDYGYTF	TGTGCCAGCAGTTACGAACAGGACTATGGCTACACCTTC
TRBJ1-6	TRBV11-2	-	-	CASSPLRGVGSPLHF	TGTGCCAGCAGCCCTCTCCGGGGGGTTGGCTCACCCCTCCACTTT
TRBJ2-2	TRBV11-2	TRBD2	-	CASSLVGGSPPQGELFF	TGTGCCAGCAGCTTAGTCGGGGGGTCTCCCCCTCAAGGGGAGCTGTTTTTT
TRBJ1-1	TRBV18	-	-	CASPPSVRQRWGNTEAFF	TGTGCCAGCCCGCCCTCAGTTCGACAGCGCTGGGGTAACACTGAAGCTTTCTTT